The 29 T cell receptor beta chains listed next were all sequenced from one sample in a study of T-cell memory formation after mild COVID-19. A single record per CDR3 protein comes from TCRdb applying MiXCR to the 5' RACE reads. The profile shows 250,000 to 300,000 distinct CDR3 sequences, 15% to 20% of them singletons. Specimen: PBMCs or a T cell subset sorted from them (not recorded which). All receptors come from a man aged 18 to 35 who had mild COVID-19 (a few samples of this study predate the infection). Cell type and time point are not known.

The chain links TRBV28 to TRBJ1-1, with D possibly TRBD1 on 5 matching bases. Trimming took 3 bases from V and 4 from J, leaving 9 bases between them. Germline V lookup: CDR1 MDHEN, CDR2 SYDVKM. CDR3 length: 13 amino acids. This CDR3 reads CASSFIQGTEAFF. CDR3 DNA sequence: TGTGCCAGCAGTTTTATCCAGGGCACTGAAGCTTTCTTT.

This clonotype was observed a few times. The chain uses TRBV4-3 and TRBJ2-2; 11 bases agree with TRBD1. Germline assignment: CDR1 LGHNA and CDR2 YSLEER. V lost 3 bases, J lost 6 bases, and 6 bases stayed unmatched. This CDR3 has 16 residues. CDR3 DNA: TGCGCCAGCAGCCAGCCCCCGGGACAGGGGGCCGGGGAGCTGTTTTTT. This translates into CASSQPPGQGAGELFF.

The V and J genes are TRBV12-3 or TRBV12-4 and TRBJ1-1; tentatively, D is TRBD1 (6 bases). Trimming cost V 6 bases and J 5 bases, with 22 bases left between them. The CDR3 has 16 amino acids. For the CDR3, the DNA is TGTGCCAGCAGCGGGTCGGGGGCAGGGCCTTGGACTGAAGCTTTCTTT. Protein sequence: CASSGSGAGPWTEAFF.

CDR3 amino acids: CASSPLGLSYEQYF. The DNA for the CDR3 is TGTGCCAGCAGTCCATTGGGGCTGAGCTACGAGCAGTACTTC. The V call is TRBV12-3 or TRBV12-4, the J call TRBJ2-7; D is possibly TRBD1 (5 bases). Trimming took off 5 bases at V and 3 bases at J, with 14 bases between the two ends. This CDR3 is built from 14 residues.

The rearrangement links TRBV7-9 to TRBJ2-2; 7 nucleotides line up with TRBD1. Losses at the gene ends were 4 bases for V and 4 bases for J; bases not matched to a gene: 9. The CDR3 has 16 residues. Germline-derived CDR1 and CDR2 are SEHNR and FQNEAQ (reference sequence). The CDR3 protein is CASSSIRGPSTGELFF. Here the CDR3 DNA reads TGTGCCAGCAGCTCGATTAGGGGGCCGAGCACCGGGGAGCTGTTTTTT.

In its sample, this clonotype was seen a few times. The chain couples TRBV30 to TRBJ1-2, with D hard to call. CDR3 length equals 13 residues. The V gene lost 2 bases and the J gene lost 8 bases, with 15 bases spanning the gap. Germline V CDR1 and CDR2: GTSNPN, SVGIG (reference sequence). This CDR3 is CAWSRDRPRGYTF. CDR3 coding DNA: TGTGCCTGGAGTAGAGACCGCCCTAGGGGCTACACCTTC.

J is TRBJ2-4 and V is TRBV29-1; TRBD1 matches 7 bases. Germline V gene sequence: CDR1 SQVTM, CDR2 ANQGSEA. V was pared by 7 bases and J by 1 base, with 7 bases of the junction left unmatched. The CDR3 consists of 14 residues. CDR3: CSATRDSAKNIQYF. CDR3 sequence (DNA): TGCAGCGCCACTAGGGACAGCGCCAAAAACATTCAGTACTTC.

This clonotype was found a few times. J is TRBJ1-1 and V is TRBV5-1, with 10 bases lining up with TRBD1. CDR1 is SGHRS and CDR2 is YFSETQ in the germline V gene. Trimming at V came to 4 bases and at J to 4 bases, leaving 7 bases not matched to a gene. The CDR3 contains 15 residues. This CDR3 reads CASSRDRGSVTEAFF. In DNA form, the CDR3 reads TGCGCCAGCAGCCGGGACAGGGGCTCCGTCACTGAAGCTTTCTTT. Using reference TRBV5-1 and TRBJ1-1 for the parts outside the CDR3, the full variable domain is KAGVTQTPRYLIKTRGQQVTLSCSPISGHRSVSWYQQTPGQGLQFLFEYFSETQRNKGNFPGRFSGRQFSNSRSEMNVSTLELGDSALYLCASSRDRGSVTEAFFGQGTRLTVV.

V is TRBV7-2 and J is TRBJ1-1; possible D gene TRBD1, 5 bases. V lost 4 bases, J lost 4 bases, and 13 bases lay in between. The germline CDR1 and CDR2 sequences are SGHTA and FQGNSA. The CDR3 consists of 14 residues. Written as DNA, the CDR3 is TGTGCCAGCAGCTCGGCAGCAAGGGGCACTGAAGCTTTCTTT. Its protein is CASSSAARGTEAFF.

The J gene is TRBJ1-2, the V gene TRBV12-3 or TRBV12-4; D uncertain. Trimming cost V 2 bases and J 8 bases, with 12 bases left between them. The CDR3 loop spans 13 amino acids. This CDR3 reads CASSLYSIEGYTF. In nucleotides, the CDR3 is TGTGCCAGCAGTTTATACAGCATTGAAGGCTACACCTTC.

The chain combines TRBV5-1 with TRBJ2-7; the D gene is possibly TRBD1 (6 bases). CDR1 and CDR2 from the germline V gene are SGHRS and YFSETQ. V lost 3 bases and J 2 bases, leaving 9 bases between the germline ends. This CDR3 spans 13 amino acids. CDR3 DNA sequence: TGCGCCAGCAGCTCGAGGACAGCCTACGAGCAGTACTTC. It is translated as CASSSRTAYEQYF. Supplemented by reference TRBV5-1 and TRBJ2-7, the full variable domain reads KAGVTQTPRYLIKTRGQQVTLSCSPISGHRSVSWYQQTPGQGLQFLFEYFSETQRNKGNFPGRFSGRQFSNSRSEMNVSTLELGDSALYLCASSSRTAYEQYFGPGTRLTVT.

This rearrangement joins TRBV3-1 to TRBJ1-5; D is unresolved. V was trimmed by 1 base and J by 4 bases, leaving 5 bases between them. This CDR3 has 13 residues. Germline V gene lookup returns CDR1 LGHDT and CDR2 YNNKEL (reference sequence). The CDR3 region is CASSQAVNQPQHF. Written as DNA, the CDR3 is TGTGCCAGCAGCCAAGCTGTGAATCAGCCCCAGCATTTT.

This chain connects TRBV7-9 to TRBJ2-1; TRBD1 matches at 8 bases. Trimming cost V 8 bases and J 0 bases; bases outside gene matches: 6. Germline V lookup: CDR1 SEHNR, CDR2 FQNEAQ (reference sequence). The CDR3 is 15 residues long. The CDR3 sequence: CASEKQGVSYNEQFF. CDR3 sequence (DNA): TGTGCCAGCGAGAAACAGGGGGTCTCCTACAATGAGCAGTTCTTC.

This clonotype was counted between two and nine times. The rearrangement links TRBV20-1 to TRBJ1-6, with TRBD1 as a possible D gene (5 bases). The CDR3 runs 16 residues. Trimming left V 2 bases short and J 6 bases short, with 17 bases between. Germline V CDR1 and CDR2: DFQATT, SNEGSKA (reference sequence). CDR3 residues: CSARPSPGTANSPLHF. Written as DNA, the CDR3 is TGCAGTGCTAGACCCTCTCCCGGGACCGCTAATTCACCCCTCCACTTT.

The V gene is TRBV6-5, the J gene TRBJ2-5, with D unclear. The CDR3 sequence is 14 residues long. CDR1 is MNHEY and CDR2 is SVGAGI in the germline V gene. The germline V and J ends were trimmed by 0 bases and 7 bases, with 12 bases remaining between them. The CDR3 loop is CASSYSGSPGTQYF. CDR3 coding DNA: TGTGCCAGCAGTTACTCGGGCAGTCCGGGGACCCAGTACTTC.

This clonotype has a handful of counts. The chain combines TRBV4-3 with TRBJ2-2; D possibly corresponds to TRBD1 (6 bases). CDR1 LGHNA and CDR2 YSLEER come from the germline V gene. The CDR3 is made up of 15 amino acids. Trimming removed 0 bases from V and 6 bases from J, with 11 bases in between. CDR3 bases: TGCGCCAGCAGCCAAGATCCGGCAGGGGCCGGGGAGCTGTTTTTT. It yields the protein CASSQDPAGAGELFF.

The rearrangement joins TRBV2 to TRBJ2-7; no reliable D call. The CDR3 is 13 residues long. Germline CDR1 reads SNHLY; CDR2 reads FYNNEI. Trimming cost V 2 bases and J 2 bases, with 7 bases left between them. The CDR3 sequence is CASSERAAYEQYV. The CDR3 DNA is TGTGCCAGCAGTGAAAGGGCTGCCTACGAGCAGTACGTC.

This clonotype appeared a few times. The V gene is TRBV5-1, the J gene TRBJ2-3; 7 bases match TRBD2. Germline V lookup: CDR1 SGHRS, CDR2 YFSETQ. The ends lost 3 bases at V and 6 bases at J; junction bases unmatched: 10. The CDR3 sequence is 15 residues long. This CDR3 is CASSSQPGGGDTQYF. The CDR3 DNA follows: TGCGCCAGCAGCTCGCAGCCGGGGGGAGGTGATACGCAGTATTTT.

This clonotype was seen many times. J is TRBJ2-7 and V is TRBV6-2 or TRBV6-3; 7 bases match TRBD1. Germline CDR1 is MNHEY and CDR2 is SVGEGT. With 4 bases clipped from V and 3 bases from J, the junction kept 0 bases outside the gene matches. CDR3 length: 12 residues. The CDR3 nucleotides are TGTGCCAGCAGTTGGACAGGCTACGAGCAGTACTTC. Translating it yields CASSWTGYEQYF.

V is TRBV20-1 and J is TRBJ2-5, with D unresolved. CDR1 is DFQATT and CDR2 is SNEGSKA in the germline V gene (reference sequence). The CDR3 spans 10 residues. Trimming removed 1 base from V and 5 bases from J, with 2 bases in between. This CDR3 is CSARAETQYF. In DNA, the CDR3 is TGCAGTGCTAGAGCTGAGACCCAGTACTTC.

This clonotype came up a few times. CDR3 region: CASSIGGGRSAYEQYF. The DNA of the CDR3 is TGTGCCAGTAGTATAGGCGGGGGAAGGTCCGCCTACGAGCAGTACTTC. The J gene is TRBJ2-7, the V gene TRBV19; TRBD2 agrees at 7 bases. The CDR3 totals 16 residues. Germline loops: CDR1 LNHDA, CDR2 SQIVND (reference sequence). Germline trimming cut 1 base from V and 2 bases from J; bases unmatched to any gene: 8.

The CDR3 bases are TGCGCCAGCAGCACACGGACAGGGTTAGGCTATGGCTACACCTTC. It encodes CASSTRTGLGYGYTF. The gene calls are TRBV4-1 and TRBJ1-2; 8 positions match TRBD1. The length of the CDR3 is 15 residues. J lost 4 bases, V lost 5 bases, and 9 bases had no gene match. Germline V gives CDR1 MGHRA, CDR2 YSYEKL.

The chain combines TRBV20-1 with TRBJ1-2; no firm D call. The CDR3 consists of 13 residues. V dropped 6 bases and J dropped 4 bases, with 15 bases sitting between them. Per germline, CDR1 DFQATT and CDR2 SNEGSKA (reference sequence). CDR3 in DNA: TGCAGTGCAACCCGAGGGAGTCCCTATGGCTACACCTTC. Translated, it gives CSATRGSPYGYTF.

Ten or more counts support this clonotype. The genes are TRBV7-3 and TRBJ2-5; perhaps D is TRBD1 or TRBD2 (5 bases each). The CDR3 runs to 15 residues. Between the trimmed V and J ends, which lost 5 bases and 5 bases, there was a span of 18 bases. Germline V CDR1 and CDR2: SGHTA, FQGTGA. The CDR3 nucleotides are TGTGCCAGCAGCGTAGGGGTGGCGGGCGGGGAGACCCAGTACTTC. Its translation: CASSVGVAGGETQYF.

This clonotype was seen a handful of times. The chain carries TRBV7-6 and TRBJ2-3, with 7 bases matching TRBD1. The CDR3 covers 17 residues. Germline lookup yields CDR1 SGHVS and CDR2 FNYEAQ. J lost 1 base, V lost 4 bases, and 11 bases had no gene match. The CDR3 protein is CASSSRTGAQGTDTQYF. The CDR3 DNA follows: TGTGCCAGCAGCTCAAGAACAGGGGCCCAAGGCACAGATACGCAGTATTTT.

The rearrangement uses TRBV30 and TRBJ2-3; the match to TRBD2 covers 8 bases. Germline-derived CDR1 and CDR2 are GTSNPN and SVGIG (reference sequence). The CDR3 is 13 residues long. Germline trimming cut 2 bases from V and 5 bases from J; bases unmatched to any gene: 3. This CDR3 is CAWSSAGVDTQYF. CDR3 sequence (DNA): TGTGCCTGGAGTTCAGCGGGAGTAGATACGCAGTATTTT.

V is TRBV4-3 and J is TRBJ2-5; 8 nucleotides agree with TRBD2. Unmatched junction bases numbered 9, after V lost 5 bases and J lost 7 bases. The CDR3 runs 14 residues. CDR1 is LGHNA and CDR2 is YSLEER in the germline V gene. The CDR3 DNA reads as TGCGCCAGCAGCTCAGCACGGGGGGGCGGGACCCAGTACTTC. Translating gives CASSSARGGGTQYF.

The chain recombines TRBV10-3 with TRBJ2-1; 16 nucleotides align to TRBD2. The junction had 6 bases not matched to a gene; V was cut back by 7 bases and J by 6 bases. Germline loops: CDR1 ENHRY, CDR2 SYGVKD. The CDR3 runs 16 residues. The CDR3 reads CAIMGTSGGAINEQFF. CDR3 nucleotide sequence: TGTGCCATCATGGGGACTAGCGGGGGGGCAATCAATGAGCAGTTCTTC.

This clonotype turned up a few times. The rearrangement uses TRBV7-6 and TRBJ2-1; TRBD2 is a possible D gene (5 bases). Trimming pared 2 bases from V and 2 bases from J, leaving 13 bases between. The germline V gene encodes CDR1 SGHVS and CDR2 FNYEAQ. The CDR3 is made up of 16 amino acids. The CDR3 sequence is CASSLRGSNAYNEQFF. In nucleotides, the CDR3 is TGTGCCAGCAGCTTACGGGGTTCAAATGCCTACAATGAGCAGTTCTTC.